A selection of T cell receptor beta chains follows, all from one sample in a study of T cells of healthy individuals. Via MiXCR, TCRdb re-called the 5' RACE reads, giving one row per CDR3 protein. Of 100,000 or so distinct CDR3 sequences in the sample, around 17% are singletons; the top ten hold 6.2%. Every receptor here comes from a human donor in good health. The CDR3 runs from the conserved cysteine through the conserved F or W. The D gene is left open where the match is weak. The size of a clone is reported for some rows only, either as once, few or many, or as a class for expanded clones.

size,V,D,J,CDR3,DNA
few,TRBV24-1,TRBD2,TRBJ2-7,CATSDPTSGRGYEQYF,TGTGCCACCAGTGACCCGACTAGCGGGAGAGGCTACGAGCAGTACTTC
-,TRBV20-1,-,TRBJ2-7,CSARGTPGDEQYF,TGCAGTGCTAGAGGGACCCCCGGGGACGAGCAGTACTTC
-,TRBV4-3,-,TRBJ1-6,CASSQVVDGRPLHF,TGCGCCAGCAGCCAAGTGGTGGACGGTCGACCCCTCCACTTT
-,TRBV10-3,-,TRBJ1-2,CAIMPAVPKGYGYTF,TGTGCCATCATGCCAGCCGTTCCTAAAGGGTATGGCTACACCTTC
many,TRBV5-1,-,TRBJ2-7,CASNQGGSYEQYF,TGCGCCAGCAACCAGGGGGGGTCCTACGAGCAGTACTTC
few,TRBV6-1,-,TRBJ2-7,CASSEPSGGYEQYF,TGTGCCAGCAGTGAACCGTCTGGAGGGTACGAGCAGTACTTC
-,TRBV4-3,-,TRBJ1-1,CASSQEGPFMNTEAFF,TGCGCCAGCAGCCAAGAGGGCCCGTTCATGAACACTGAAGCTTTCTTT
few,TRBV29-1,-,TRBJ2-1,CSAVRDVGNEQFF,TGCAGCGCTGTACGTGACGTCGGGAATGAGCAGTTCTTC
many,TRBV24-1,-,TRBJ2-5,CATSETGRRQETQYF,TGTGCCACCAGTGAAACCGGCAGGAGGCAAGAGACCCAGTACTTC
-,TRBV20-1,-,TRBJ2-3,CSAPGWGRADTQYF,TGCAGTGCCCCGGGGTGGGGGCGCGCAGATACGCAGTATTTT
many,TRBV29-1,-,TRBJ1-1,CSVETHTEAFF,TGCAGCGTTGAAACCCACACTGAAGCTTTCTTT
few,TRBV11-2,TRBD1,TRBJ1-3,CASSLGQGVRNTIYF,TGTGCCAGCAGCTTAGGACAGGGGGTCCGGAACACCATATATTTT
few,TRBV7-9,TRBD2,TRBJ2-2,CASSLAGLIDTGELFF,TGTGCCAGCAGCTTAGCGGGACTAATCGACACCGGGGAGCTGTTTTTT
-,TRBV29-1,TRBD1,TRBJ1-1,CSAIGQAYTEAFF,TGCAGCGCCATCGGACAGGCCTACACTGAAGCTTTCTTT
-,TRBV19,-,TRBJ2-1,CASSMLAFEQFF,TGTGCCAGTAGTATGCTTGCTTTCGAGCAGTTCTTC
few,TRBV7-2,-,TRBJ2-3,CASSFMSTDTQYF,TGTGCCAGCAGCTTTATGAGCACAGATACGCAGTATTTT
many,TRBV5-5,-,TRBJ2-1,CASSLSAGRDNEQFF,TGTGCCAGCAGCTTATCGGCAGGACGGGACAATGAGCAGTTCTTC
few,TRBV4-2,TRBD2,TRBJ2-1,CASSQDRGLAATF,TGTGCCAGCAGCCAAGATCGGGGACTAGCGGCCACCTTC
-,TRBV9,TRBD1,TRBJ1-4,CASSVSGQGEEKLFF,TGTGCCAGCAGCGTATCGGGACAGGGGGAAGAAAAACTGTTTTTT
many,TRBV6-1,TRBD1,TRBJ1-1,CASSETGGHTEAFF,TGTGCCAGCAGTGAGACAGGGGGGCACACTGAAGCTTTCTTT
many,TRBV18,-,TRBJ2-7,CASSPSLTNEQYF,TGTGCCAGCTCACCATCCTTGACGAACGAGCAGTACTTC
-,TRBV5-6,-,TRBJ2-2,CASSSGDRPWRELFF,TGTGCCAGCAGCTCGGGGGACAGACCGTGGAGGGAGCTGTTTTTT
few,TRBV4-2,TRBD1,TRBJ1-1,CASSQEEVGDREAFF,TGTGCCAGCAGCCAAGAAGAGGTTGGGGACAGAGAAGCTTTCTTT
few,TRBV5-1,-,TRBJ2-7,CASSLGVGAYEQYF,TGCGCCAGCAGCTTGGGTGTAGGGGCCTACGAGCAGTACTTC
-,TRBV21-1,-,TRBJ1-4,CASSKGRGLATNEKLFF,TGTGCCAGCAGCAAAGGCAGGGGGCTGGCAACTAATGAAAAACTGTTTTTT
many,TRBV4-1,-,TRBJ1-2,CASSGVKKGYGYTF,TGCGCCAGCAGCGGGGTCAAAAAGGGGTATGGCTACACCTTC
-,TRBV6-2/TRBV6-3,TRBD1,TRBJ1-1,CASTDRSYTEAFF,TGTGCCAGCACGGACAGGTCGTACACTGAAGCTTTCTTT
few,TRBV4-3,-,TRBJ1-4,CASSQGNGLTNEKLFF,TGCGCCAGCAGCCAAGGAAACGGCCTAACTAATGAAAAACTGTTTTTT
-,TRBV2,-,TRBJ1-2,CAGGGGNYGYTF,TGTGCCGGTGGGGGAGGGAACTATGGCTACACCTTC
many,TRBV6-2/TRBV6-3,TRBD2,TRBJ2-2,CASSRLAGGGELFF,TGTGCCAGCAGCCGACTAGCGGGTGGCGGGGAGCTGTTTTTT
many,TRBV7-8,-,TRBJ1-1,CASSYRQANTEAFF,TGTGCCAGCAGCTACAGACAGGCGAACACTGAAGCTTTCTTT
-,TRBV10-3,-,TRBJ1-1,CAIRRTGTVNTEAFF,TGTGCCATCAGGAGAACCGGGACCGTGAACACTGAAGCTTTCTTT
-,TRBV6-5,-,TRBJ1-1,CASTSAGVSGNTEAFF,TGTGCCAGCACCTCCGCCGGGGTATCAGGAAACACTGAAGCTTTCTTT
-,TRBV28,TRBD1,TRBJ2-6,CASSLTGAGANVLTF,TGTGCCAGCAGCTTGACAGGGGCTGGGGCCAACGTCCTGACTTTC
many,TRBV20-1,-,TRBJ1-6,CSARDIQALNSPLHF,TGCAGTGCTAGAGATATTCAGGCCCTTAATTCACCCCTCCACTTT
few,TRBV4-1,-,TRBJ1-5,CASSPSSTGLINQPQHF,TGCGCCAGCAGCCCCTCCTCTACGGGACTGATAAATCAGCCCCAGCATTTT
-,TRBV6-5,-,TRBJ2-7,CASRPTSGPYEQYF,TGTGCCAGCAGACCTACCAGCGGACCCTACGAGCAGTACTTC
-,TRBV6-5,TRBD1,TRBJ1-1,CASRDRERNTEAFF,TGTGCCAGCAGGGACAGGGAGAGGAACACTGAAGCTTTCTTT
-,TRBV28,TRBD1,TRBJ2-2,CASSLRGLSGELFF,TGTGCCAGCAGTTTAAGGGGGCTCTCCGGGGAGCTGTTTTTT
many,TRBV20-1,-,TRBJ1-3,CSARLSGNTIYF,TGCAGTGCTAGACTCTCTGGAAACACCATATATTTT
-,TRBV7-3,-,TRBJ2-1,CASSQPRVANEQFF,TGTGCCAGCAGCCAACCCCGGGTCGCCAATGAGCAGTTCTTC
many,TRBV28,-,TRBJ1-2,CASSFFSYYGYTF,TGTGCCAGCAGTTTTTTCAGTTACTATGGCTACACCTTC
few,TRBV28,-,TRBJ1-4,CASSAPTGSNEKLFF,TGTGCCAGCAGTGCCCCGACCGGATCTAATGAAAAACTGTTTTTT
few,TRBV12-3/TRBV12-4,-,TRBJ2-3,CASSRPGVTDTQYF,TGTGCCAGCAGCCGGCCCGGAGTCACAGATACGCAGTATTTT
few,TRBV7-8,-,TRBJ2-3,CASSWVSGPGDTQYF,TGTGCCAGCAGCTGGGTTAGCGGTCCGGGAGATACGCAGTATTTT
few,TRBV9,TRBD2,TRBJ2-2,CASSLAENTGELFF,TGTGCCAGCAGCCTAGCGGAAAACACCGGGGAGCTGTTTTTT
-,TRBV4-3,-,TRBJ1-5,CASSLGTNSNQPQHF,TGCGCCAGCAGCCTAGGGACAAATAGCAATCAGCCCCAGCATTTT
-,TRBV7-2,-,TRBJ1-2,CASSSRDINYGYTF,TGTGCCAGCAGCTCCCGGGACATCAACTATGGCTACACCTTC
many,TRBV5-4,TRBD2,TRBJ2-1,CASSLFQYLGGSVDEQFF,TGTGCCAGCAGCTTGTTCCAATACTTGGGGGGGAGTGTGGATGAGCAGTTCTTC
-,TRBV5-5,TRBD1,TRBJ1-5,CASSTNRGGQPQHF,TGTGCCAGCAGCACTAACAGGGGGGGTCAGCCCCAGCATTTT
few,TRBV6-2/TRBV6-3,-,TRBJ2-1,CASKASSYNEQFF,TGTGCCAGCAAGGCTAGCTCCTACAATGAGCAGTTCTTC
-,TRBV28,-,TRBJ2-1,CASSLVEGSYNEQFF,TGTGCCAGCAGTTTGGTAGAAGGTTCCTACAATGAGCAGTTCTTC
-,TRBV10-3,-,TRBJ2-1,CAISGKSGSSYNEQFF,TGTGCCATCAGTGGAAAGTCAGGAAGCTCCTACAATGAGCAGTTCTTC
-,TRBV28,-,TRBJ2-5,CASSLEGQGLQETQYF,TGTGCCAGCAGTTTAGAGGGCCAGGGGTTACAAGAGACCCAGTACTTC